The clone carrying this T cell receptor beta chain was seen ten or more times. This specimen comes from a study of T cells in Graves' hyperthyroidism and ophthalmopathy. In the study overall: Pretreatment peripheral blood was obtained at initial diagnosis.

Extraction of PBMCs used about 9.2 ml of fresh peripheral blood. Germline V CDR1 and CDR2: KGHDR, SFDVKD. The CDR3 is 15 amino acids. The germline V and J ends were trimmed by 3 bases and 1 base, with 9 bases remaining between them. TCR beta CDR3 sequences were amplified from RNA transcripts. First-round RT-PCR targeting the TCR CDR3 was performed with the HTBI primer set. TCRdb ran MiXCR on the multiplex PCR reads and lists one entry per CDR3 protein. The sample records about 840,000 distinct CDR3 sequences, more than 30% being singletons. Sample: blood. The receptor's source is a man between 18 and 29 years old with Graves' hyperthyroidism. The V gene is TRBV24-1, the J gene TRBJ1-5; D is possibly TRBD1 (5 bases). In DNA form, the CDR3 reads TGTGCCACCAGTGATGTACAGGAAAGCAATCAGCCCCAGCATTTT. Residues: CATSDVQESNQPQHF.